This TCR beta chain was sequenced for a study of blood T cell repertoires in COVID-19 (dated by TCRdb to between 2020 and 2021). Study-level background: Samples from collaborators originated in the United States, Italy and Spain and spanned both the acute and convalescent phases of COVID-19. The material from the prospective study consisted of cDNA or gDNA derived from T cells, B-cell-depleted T cells, or PBMCs. Deeply sampled blood TCRbeta repertoires from subjects exposed to, actively infected with, or recovered from COVID-19 were included in the dataset. The repertoires were released in a freely available public database meant as a resource for research on the immune response to SARS-CoV-2. The samples were drawn from the first 160 participants of the ongoing ImmuneRACE study and from over 950 subjects provided by 6 global collaborators. Nearly every sample came with metadata listing a de-identified subject ID, COVID-19 status, age in years and sex. Where available, HLA class I and class II types were taken from metadata supplied by the sample provider and were not determined by assay-based typing.

Collaborating institutions collected whole blood in K2EDTA tubes following their own protocols. For TCRbeta analysis, collaborators shipped samples as frozen whole blood, isolated PBMCs, or DNA extracted from either of those sample types. Overall study results and their limits: How much clinical and demographic metadata was included differed by source and by participant, and the metadata was provided uncurated.

TCRbeta CDR3 regions were amplified from genomic DNA by means of the immunoSEQ Assay, a bias-controlled multiplex PCR. The authors processed their data as follows. The number of nucleated cells in each sample was estimated by amplification of reference gene primers within the assay. To quantify the absolute abundance of each unique TCRbeta CDR3 rearrangement, sequence reads were collapsed and filtered. For each sample, productive Simpson clonality was calculated as the square root of Simpson's diversity index over productive rearrangements. TCRdb took this table from immuneACCESS and kept in-frame rearrangements with V and J called. Such tables lack part of the clones; where checked against another copy, unresolved V genes explain under half of the gap, and the rest is unexplained. The V and J calls and clone size come from that table; D and trimming were worked out from the DNA. This sample gives about 120,000 clones in total; roughly 90% of them show up just once. The ten largest clones add up to roughly 7.6% of the sample.

With regard to this clone: Its cognate antigen has yet to be identified. No clone much larger than this one lies a single base away; base qualities are absent.

The germline V gene specifies MNHEY as CDR1 and SVGEGT as CDR2. V is cut by 0 bases and J by 0 bases, and the space between the germline ends is 6 bases. The CDR3 sequence holds 15 residues, the cysteine and phenylalanine included. The DNA shown is the 45-base CDR3, in frame from base 1. Source material: peripheral blood. This sequence was found in a man in his fifties with acute or convalescent COVID-19. This chain is built from TRBV6-2 or TRBV6-3 and TRBJ1-3; TRBD1 is a weak D gene call, 5 bases matching. The CDR3 amino acid sequence is: CASSYSGLSGNTIYF. The nucleotide sequence reads as follows: TGTGCCAGCAGTTACTCGGGACTCTCTGGAAACACCATATATTTT.